This T cell receptor (beta chain) appears in the sequencing data of a study of identical twins. A single record per CDR3 protein comes from TCRdb applying MiXCR to the 5' RACE reads. The data hold roughly 690,000 distinct CDR3 sequences, with roughly 6% observed a single time. About this clonotype itself: Its antigen remains unknown.

There are 15 residues in the CDR3. The V gene end was trimmed by 3 bases and the J gene end by 5 bases; junction bases not matched to a gene: 7. The germline V gene encodes CDR1 LNHDA and CDR2 SQIVND (reference sequence). General study results and limits: Low generation-probability sequences were in excess among twin-shared out-of-frame alpha sequences. Findings depended on cross-sectional statistics rather than tracking the same donors.

Sequenced sample: naive T cells sorted from blood. The chain is built from TRBV19 and TRBJ1-5; 7 nucleotides match TRBD1. The TCR comes from a young man in good health. The CDR3 DNA sequence: TGTGCCAGTAGTATGAGTGGGGACAGATATCAGCCCCAGCATTTT. Translating gives CASSMSGDRYQPQHF.